Reported below is one TCR beta chain. Measured with immunoSEQ multiplex PCR; TCRdb has only the in-frame clones, and not every one. The sample yields 120,000 or so clones, more than 60% seen once. This specimen comes from a study of blood T cell repertoires in COVID-19. Study background: The samples span acute and convalescent COVID-19 from the United States, Italy and Spain. PBMCs, B-cell-depleted T cells, or T cells provided the cDNA or gDNA that made up the material.

Losses at the gene ends were 5 bases for V and 2 bases for J; bases not matched to a gene: 11. This CDR3 comprises 16 residues. Per the germline V gene, CDR1 is MDHEN and CDR2 is SYDVKM. The TCR comes from a woman in her 70s with acute or convalescent COVID-19. The sequenced sample was peripheral blood. V usage is TRBV28 and J usage is TRBJ2-5, with 7 bases aligning to TRBD2. The CDR3 here is CASSPAASGRQETQYF. CDR3 coding DNA: TGTGCCAGCAGTCCAGCGGCTAGCGGACGTCAAGAGACCCAGTACTTC.